This T cell receptor beta chain was sequenced for a study of neurological immune-mediated disorders. Via MiXCR, TCRdb re-called the 5' RACE reads, giving one row per CDR3 protein. The sample lists approximately 48,000 distinct CDR3 sequences; approximately 16% were seen once. At least ten counts were recorded for this clonotype. Its target is unknown. Findings of the study overall: Private repertoires in all groups were suggested, as expanded clones shared no CDR3 amino acid sequences across subjects.

Germline V CDR1 and CDR2: MDHEN, SYDVKM. The CDR3 runs to 16 residues. V was cut by 6 bases and J by 7 bases, with 21 bases left in between. Unsorted libraries used 2 million PBMCs kept at -80 degrees C. The receptor comes from a man between 60 and 75 years old in good health. The source material was PBMCs. V gene TRBV28 combines with J gene TRBJ1-4, with D unresolved. The CDR3 coding sequence is TGTGCCAGCAGCTCCCGGACGGTCGGTTTCGGTGAAAAACTGTTTTTT. As protein: CASSSRTVGFGEKLFF.